Sequencing of this T cell receptor beta chain was carried out in a study of T cell responses to AZD1222 COVID-19 vaccine. Repertoires were generated with immunoSEQ multiplex PCR, while TCRdb's copy carries only in-frame clones and drops some. The sample lists 85,000 to 95,000 clones, 90% occurring once. The germline gives CDR1 SNHLY, CDR2 FYNNEI. V was shortened by 5 bases and J by 11 bases, with 22 bases between the two germline ends. This CDR3 has 15 amino acids. The TCR originated in an adult in good health. Sequences were derived from peripheral blood, sampled on day 0 of AZD1222 vaccination. The V call is TRBV2, the J call TRBJ1-5; TRBD1 is a possible D gene (5 bases). This CDR3 is CASSPAAGPRGAQHF. CDR3 DNA: TGTGCCAGCAGTCCCGCGGCGGGACCCCGGGGGGCCCAGCATTTT.